This passage covers 6 T cell receptor beta chains from one sample sequenced in a study of post-analysis software for immune sequencing data. Study-level points and caveats: Compared with controls, patients had more of five or six TRBV segments, including TRBV5-6, TRBV5-1 and TRBV20-1.

Antigens of these TCRs are unknown. The authors incorporated unique molecular identifiers into the TCR beta cDNA libraries. TCRdb reprocessed the PCR reads via MiXCR and lists one record per CDR3 protein. Found here are about 820,000 distinct CDR3 sequences, under 70% of them singletons; the top ten hold around 4.5%. The sequenced material came from blood. These receptor sequences come from a girl aged 10-17 years with multiple sclerosis.

This clonotype was picked up a small number of times. The chain uses TRBV7-9 and TRBJ2-1; 10 nucleotides agree with TRBD1. Looked up from germline, CDR1 is SEHNR and CDR2 is FQNEAQ (reference sequence). The V gene end was trimmed by 0 bases and the J gene end by 8 bases; junction bases not matched to a gene: 7. CDR3 size: 16 residues. CDR3 sequence: CASSLAGDRGRYEQFF. CDR3 bases: TGTGCCAGCAGCTTAGCGGGGGACAGGGGCAGGTATGAGCAGTTCTTC.

This chain uses TRBV25-1 with TRBJ2-1, with 8 bases matching TRBD1. V was clipped by 6 bases and J by 8 bases; unmatched bases: 12. Per the germline V gene, CDR1 is MGHDK and CDR2 is SYGVNS. This CDR3 region has 15 residues. CDR3 sequence reads: CASSSWGQARDEQFF. CDR3 nucleotides: TGTGCCAGCAGCTCGTGGGGACAGGCCAGGGATGAGCAGTTCTTC.

The chain carries TRBV6-6 and TRBJ2-1; 7 bases fit TRBD2. CDR3 length equals 14 residues. V shed 0 bases and J 7 bases; nucleotides not matched to a gene: 3. From germline, CDR1 is MNHNY and CDR2 SVGAGI (reference sequence). The CDR3 nucleotides read TGTGCCAGCAGTTACTCGGCGGGGGTAAATGAGCAGTTCTTC. It codes for CASSYSAGVNEQFF.

The DNA for the CDR3 is TGTGCCAGCAGTGGCCCCCACACTGACAGGGTCTATGGCTACACCTTC. It yields the protein CASSGPHTDRVYGYTF. The chain joins TRBV6-1 to TRBJ1-2; 7 nucleotides line up with TRBD1. The V segment lost 4 bases and the J segment 4 bases; nucleotides outside the gene matches: 12. CDR1 and CDR2 from the germline V gene are MNHNS and SASEGT. This CDR3 region has 16 residues.

This rearrangement joins TRBV15 to TRBJ2-5; D unresolved. TRBJ2-7 matches the DNA end more closely, so the J call is doubtful. Germline V gene lookup returns CDR1 LNHNV and CDR2 YYDKDF (reference sequence). CDR3 size: 15 residues. CDR3 nucleotides: TGTGCCACCAGCAGAGATCTTGTAATACCCTACGAGCAGTACTTC. This sequence encodes CATSRDLVIPYEQYF.

The chain is built from TRBV7-2 and TRBJ2-1; possible D gene TRBD1, 5 bases. Germline V gene data show CDR1 as SGHTA and CDR2 as FQGNSA. This CDR3 contains 13 residues. With 1 base removed from V and 6 bases from J, the gap between germline ends came to 7 bases. The CDR3 DNA reads as TGTGCCAGCAGCTTAGAGGGGATCAATGAGCAGTTCTTC. Translation gives CASSLEGINEQFF.